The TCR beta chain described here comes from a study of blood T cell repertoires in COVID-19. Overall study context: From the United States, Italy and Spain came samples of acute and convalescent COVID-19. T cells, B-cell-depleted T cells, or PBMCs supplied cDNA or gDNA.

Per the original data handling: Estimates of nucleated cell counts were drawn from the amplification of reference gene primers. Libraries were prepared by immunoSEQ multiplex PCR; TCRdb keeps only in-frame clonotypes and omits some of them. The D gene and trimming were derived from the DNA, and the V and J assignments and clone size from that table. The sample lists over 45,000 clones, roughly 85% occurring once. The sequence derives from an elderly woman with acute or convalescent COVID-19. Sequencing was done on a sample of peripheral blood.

Here the CDR3 reads CASSPGGYEQYF. In nucleotides, the CDR3 is TGTGCCAGCAGCCCGGGGGGCTACGAGCAGTACTTC. This rearrangement joins TRBV3-1 (or the pseudogene TRBV3-2) to TRBJ2-7; 7 bases are shared with TRBD2. From germline, CDR1 is LGHDT and CDR2 YNNKEL (reference sequence). The CDR3 totals 12 residues. V was clipped by 4 bases and J by 3 bases; unmatched bases: 0.